The rows below give T cell receptor beta chains drawn from one sample of a study of blood T cells in healthy people across ages. TCRdb called the 5' RACE reads again in MiXCR, with one record for every CDR3 protein. The table includes roughly 500,000 distinct CDR3 sequences, under 30% detected once. These data also formed part of another study, on T cells of mothers and their children.

Sequencing was performed on blood. The receptors shown here come from a boy younger than 18 in good health. CDR3s include the opening cysteine and the closing phenylalanine or tryptophan. A D gene is named only where the DNA matches it firmly. Part of the rows lack a size; the others show once, few, many or a class for expanded clones.

>.|TRBJ1-2|TRBV15|TRBD1
CATSRDQGVGGYTF
TGTGCCACCAGCAGAGATCAGGGGGTCGGTGGCTACACCTTC
>.|TRBJ2-1|TRBV4-2|TRBD2
CASSQDPEAGEGNEQFF
TGTGCCAGCAGCCAAGATCCAGAGGCGGGAGAGGGAAATGAGCAGTTCTTC
>.|TRBJ1-5|TRBV6-2/TRBV6-3|TRBD1
CASSFGQGNQPQHF
TGTGCCAGCAGTTTCGGACAGGGGAATCAGCCCCAGCATTTT
>.|TRBJ2-1|TRBV12-3/TRBV12-4|.
CASSLQLAGQGRNNEQFF
TGTGCCAGCAGTTTACAACTAGCGGGACAGGGGCGAAACAATGAGCAGTTCTTC
>.|TRBJ2-5|TRBV28|.
CASSPVWGETQYF
TGTGCCAGCAGTCCCGTCTGGGGGGAGACCCAGTACTTC
>.|TRBJ1-2|TRBV4-3|.
CASSQDRALGGSYGYTF
TGCGCCAGCAGCCAAGACCGGGCTCTCGGAGGAAGCTATGGCTACACCTTC
>few|TRBJ2-5|TRBV6-2/TRBV6-3|.
CASRSGVGETQYF
TGTGCCAGCAGGTCAGGGGTTGGGGAGACCCAGTACTTC
>few|TRBJ2-7|TRBV10-3|.
CAIRATSGSSYEQYF
TGTGCCATCAGAGCGACTAGTGGCAGCTCCTACGAGCAGTACTTC
>many|TRBJ2-5|TRBV6-2/TRBV6-3|TRBD2
CASSYSERGHLYF
TGTGCCAGCAGTTACTCAGAGCGGGGTCACCTTTACTTC
>few|TRBJ2-1|TRBV27|.
CASSPYRSGISYNEQFF
TGTGCCAGCAGTCCCTACAGATCTGGGATCTCCTACAATGAGCAGTTCTTC
>few|TRBJ2-2|TRBV9|.
CASSPPSSVGGDTTGELFF
TGTGCCAGCAGCCCCCCCTCTAGCGTGGGAGGGGACACTACCGGGGAGCTGTTTTTT
>.|TRBJ2-1|TRBV6-6|TRBD2
CASSYSNPGGNEQFF
TGTGCCAGCAGTTACTCGAACCCGGGGGGCAATGAGCAGTTCTTC
>.|TRBJ1-1|TRBV5-1|.
CASSLDAQAMNTEAFF
TGCGCCAGCAGCTTGGACGCGCAGGCTATGAACACTGAAGCTTTCTTT
>.|TRBJ2-5|TRBV19|TRBD1
CASSPSGQGYQETQYF
TGTGCCAGTAGTCCCTCCGGACAGGGATACCAAGAGACCCAGTACTTC
>few|TRBJ2-7|TRBV7-9|TRBD2
CASSQRGRGNEQYF
TGTGCCAGCAGCCAGCGGGGGAGAGGAAACGAGCAGTACTTC
>.|TRBJ2-1|TRBV5-1|TRBD1
CASSATGVSNEQFF
TGCGCCAGCAGCGCGACAGGGGTTAGTAATGAGCAGTTCTTC
>.|TRBJ1-1|TRBV25-1|TRBD1
CASSLPGTGAPEAFF
TGTGCCAGCAGTCTGCCCGGGACAGGGGCCCCTGAAGCTTTCTTT
>.|TRBJ2-2|TRBV11-2|.
CASSFGTPTGELFF
TGTGCCAGCAGCTTCGGAACCCCCACCGGGGAGCTGTTTTTT
>.|TRBJ2-1|TRBV10-3|.
CAIRAQGPSENEQFF
TGTGCCATCAGGGCACAGGGCCCTTCTGAGAATGAGCAGTTCTTC
>.|TRBJ2-1|TRBV3-1|.
CASSSSGPHNEQFF
TGTGCCAGCAGCTCCAGCGGGCCCCACAATGAGCAGTTCTTC
>.|TRBJ2-1|TRBV20-1|TRBD2
CSTLAGGDEQFF
TGCAGTACCTTAGCGGGAGGGGATGAGCAGTTCTTC
>.|TRBJ2-7|TRBV18|.
CASSPLQGQGSYEQYF
TGTGCCAGCTCACCTCTACAAGGGCAGGGGTCCTACGAGCAGTACTTC
>few|TRBJ2-1|TRBV7-3|TRBD2
CASSPEGLAGWEQFF
TGTGCCAGCAGCCCCGAGGGACTAGCGGGATGGGAGCAGTTCTTC
>.|TRBJ2-5|TRBV7-9|TRBD1
CASSPDRGRETQYF
TGTGCCAGCAGCCCGGACAGGGGTCGCGAGACCCAGTACTTC
>.|TRBJ1-1|TRBV13|.
CASSWVLTEAFF
TGTGCCAGCAGCTGGGTCTTAACTGAAGCTTTCTTT
>many|TRBJ2-7|TRBV4-1|.
CASSQGQGSSYEQYF
TGCGCCAGCAGCCAAGGGCAGGGTTCGTCCTACGAGCAGTACTTC
>.|TRBJ1-6|TRBV4-3|.
CASSQDRAKSWHSPLHF
TGCGCCAGCAGCCAAGATCGGGCCAAAAGCTGGCATTCACCCCTCCACTTT
>few|TRBJ1-6|TRBV28|.
CASLNRLYNSPLHF
TGTGCCAGCCTCAACAGGCTCTATAATTCACCCCTCCACTTT
>.|TRBJ2-3|TRBV6-2/TRBV6-3|TRBD2
CASSRIPPGRADTQYF
TGTGCCAGCAGTCGAATTCCGCCCGGGAGGGCAGATACGCAGTATTTT
>.|TRBJ2-5|TRBV28|TRBD2
CASRGGSWETQYF
TGTGCCAGCAGAGGCGGGAGCTGGGAGACCCAGTACTTC
>few|TRBJ2-5|TRBV3-1|.
CASSHGTYQETQYF
TGTGCCAGCAGCCATGGGACTTATCAAGAGACCCAGTACTTC
>few|TRBJ2-2|TRBV6-1|TRBD2
CASFPRRLAGNTGELFF
TGTGCCAGCTTCCCAAGGCGGCTAGCGGGAAACACCGGGGAGCTGTTTTTT
>few|TRBJ2-5|TRBV2|TRBD1
CASGPGTGDETQYF
TGTGCCAGCGGTCCCGGGACAGGGGACGAGACCCAGTACTTC
>many|TRBJ2-7|TRBV28|TRBD1
CASSKLMTGSYEQYF
TGTGCCAGCAGTAAGCTCATGACAGGGTCATACGAGCAGTACTTC
>.|TRBJ2-1|TRBV3-1|TRBD2
CASSQRSSGRRWRSYNEQFF
TGTGCCAGCAGCCAGAGGTCTAGCGGGAGGCGGTGGCGATCCTACAATGAGCAGTTCTTC
>few|TRBJ1-2|TRBV28|.
CASSLFLSNREEGYTF
TGTGCCAGCAGTTTATTTCTCTCCAACAGGGAAGAGGGCTACACCTTC
>.|TRBJ2-2|TRBV7-2|TRBD2
CASSLRGGYTGELFF
TGTGCCAGCAGCTTACGCGGGGGATACACCGGGGAGCTGTTTTTT
>few|TRBJ1-2|TRBV6-2/TRBV6-3|.
CASSYSGIPPGYTF
TGTGCCAGCAGTTACTCAGGGATCCCCCCTGGCTACACCTTC
>few|TRBJ1-2|TRBV28|.
CASSLALSEGQSGYTF
TGTGCCAGCAGTTTGGCCCTCTCGGAGGGTCAATCCGGCTACACCTTC
>.|TRBJ2-4|TRBV12-3/TRBV12-4|.
CASSFTLLTRKPAKNIQYF
TGTGCCAGCAGTTTCACCCTCTTAACCAGAAAGCCAGCCAAAAACATTCAGTACTTC
>few|TRBJ2-4|TRBV5-6|TRBD1
CASSPDGQGTNIQYF
TGTGCCAGCAGCCCGGATGGACAGGGGACAAACATTCAGTACTTC
>few|TRBJ2-1|TRBV6-1|TRBD1
CASTRDRGNNEQFF
TGTGCCAGCACCCGGGACAGGGGGAACAATGAGCAGTTCTTC
>few|TRBJ2-7|TRBV7-2|.
CASSLDWDAYEQYF
TGTGCCAGCAGCTTAGACTGGGACGCCTACGAGCAGTACTTC
>few|TRBJ2-5|TRBV7-2|TRBD2
CASSNGLAGGHNSF
TGTGCCAGCAGCAATGGGCTAGCGGGAGGTCACAACTCATTC
>.|TRBJ1-4|TRBV12-3/TRBV12-4|.
CASSFLWTGGGEKLFF
.
>.|TRBJ1-2|TRBV6-2/TRBV6-3|.
CASSYLIGISRNGYTF
TGTGCCAGCAGTTACTTGATCGGTATCAGTCGCAATGGCTACACCTTC
>.|TRBJ1-2|TRBV6-6|.
CASRIRTYGCTF
TGTGCCAGCAGAATCAGGACCTATGGCTGCACCTTC
>.|TRBJ2-5|TRBV6-2/TRBV6-3|TRBD2
CASSTSGGPRETQYF
TGTGCCAGCAGTACTAGCGGGGGACCTCGGGAGACCCAGTACTTC
>.|TRBJ2-5|TRBV28|.
CASSLAWGYGQETQYF
TGTGCCAGCAGTTTAGCATGGGGGTACGGCCAAGAGACCCAGTACTTC
>.|TRBJ2-1|TRBV3-1|TRBD2
CASSPYAGGGNEQFF
TGTGCCAGCAGCCCGTACGCGGGGGGCGGGAATGAGCAGTTCTTC
>.|TRBJ2-5|TRBV7-2|TRBD1
CASSKGQVPLETQYF
TGTGCCAGCAGCAAAGGACAGGTGCCCTTGGAGACCCAGTACTTC
>.|TRBJ1-1|TRBV6-5|.
CASKSNGYTEAFF
TGTGCCAGCAAATCGAACGGGTACACTGAAGCTTTCTTT
>few|TRBJ1-2|TRBV29-1|TRBD1
CSVWDRGSGYTF
TGCAGCGTATGGGACAGGGGGAGTGGCTACACCTTC
>few|TRBJ2-5|TRBV27|.
CASSLYLSETQYF
TGTGCCAGCAGTTTGTACCTGAGTGAGACCCAGTACTTC